Shown below are 19 T cell receptor beta chains from a single sample sequenced in a study of T cells in localized non-small cell lung cancer. Profiling relied on immunoSEQ multiplex PCR, and the TCRdb table lists in-frame clones only, not all of them. The table lists about 77,000 clones, more than 75% of them singletons. The input for sequencing was peripheral blood, taken before any cancer treatment. The origin of the receptors is a woman aged 35 to 69 with stage I squamous cell lung carcinoma.

The chain carries TRBV29-1 and TRBJ1-1; no clear D gene. V lost 5 bases and J lost 0, with 13 bases in between. The CDR3 runs to 14 residues. Germline V lookup: CDR1 SQVTM, CDR2 ANQGSEA. For the CDR3, the DNA is TGCAGCGTTCAACCGTTACAACTGAACACTGAAGCTTTCTTT. Translation: CSVQPLQLNTEAFF.

The CDR3 spells CASSVLTEAFF. CDR3 DNA: TGTGCCAGCAGTGTCCTCACTGAAGCTTTCTTT. The rearrangement links TRBV25-1 to TRBJ1-1, with D hard to call. The CDR3 is 11 residues long. V was shortened by 4 bases and J by 4 bases, with 4 bases between the two germline ends. Per the germline V gene, CDR1 is MGHDK and CDR2 is SYGVNS.

The chain links TRBV27 to TRBJ2-3; D is possibly TRBD1 (6 bases). The CDR3 covers 16 residues. From germline, CDR1 is MNHEY and CDR2 SMNVEV (reference sequence). The germline V and J ends were trimmed by 0 bases and 2 bases, with 12 bases remaining between them. This CDR3 is CASSLSGGRITDTQYF. CDR3 DNA sequence: TGTGCCAGCAGTTTATCTGGGGGCCGTATCACAGATACGCAGTATTTT.

The chain employs TRBV9 and TRBJ1-3; 11 positions agree with TRBD1. The CDR3 spans 18 residues. After removal of 4 bases from V and 0 bases from J, the junction contained 9 bases not matched to a gene. From germline, CDR1 is SGDLS and CDR2 YYNGEE. The CDR3 reads CASSKGQGVLLSGNTIYF. CDR3 sequence (DNA): TGTGCCAGCAGCAAGGGACAGGGGGTCCTCCTCTCTGGAAACACCATATATTTT.

This clone was seen only a few times. V gene TRBV9 combines with J gene TRBJ2-7; a weak D match, TRBD2 (6 bases). Trimming took off 0 bases at V and 7 bases at J, with 8 bases between the two ends. The CDR3 has 12 residues. Per germline, CDR1 SGDLS and CDR2 YYNGEE. This chain's CDR3 is CASSVGGAEQYF. For the CDR3, the DNA is TGTGCCAGCAGCGTAGGCGGGGCGGAGCAGTACTTC.

The CDR3 is CASSEMLTGEKTQYF. The CDR3, as DNA: TGTGCCAGCAGTGAGATGCTTACAGGGGAGAAGACCCAGTACTTC. The chain recombines TRBV6-1 with TRBJ2-5; 7 bases match TRBD1. Trimming at V came to 3 bases and at J to 6 bases, leaving 10 bases not matched to a gene. Per the germline V gene, CDR1 is MNHNS and CDR2 is SASEGT. The CDR3 has 15 residues.

The chain employs TRBV7-2 and TRBJ2-2, with 11 bases aligning to TRBD2. The CDR3 consists of 16 residues. CDR1 SGHTA and CDR2 FQGNSA come from the germline V gene. J gave up 7 bases and V 4 bases, and 8 bases lay outside the gene matches. The CDR3 spells CASSYSGGADGGELFF. CDR3 DNA: TGTGCCAGCAGCTATAGCGGGGGGGCCGATGGCGGGGAGCTGTTTTTT. Drawing the rest from reference TRBV7-2 and TRBJ2-2, the complete variable domain is GAGVSQSPSNKVTEKGKDVELRCDPISGHTALYWYRQSLGQGLEFLIYFQGNSAPDKSGLPSDRFSAERTGGSVSTLTIQRTQQEDSAVYLCASSYSGGADGGELFFGEGSRLTVL.

The CDR3 bases are TGTGCCATCAGTGATCTCCGGGCTTCACCCCTCCACTTT. Protein: CAISDLRASPLHF. This chain links TRBV10-3 with TRBJ1-6; D remains ambiguous. The CDR3 runs to 13 residues. CDR1 ENHRY and CDR2 SYGVKD come from the germline V gene. Trimming took 3 bases from V and 9 from J, leaving 9 bases between them.

The V call is TRBV5-4, the J call TRBJ2-7, with 7 bases fitting TRBD1. This CDR3 spans 14 amino acids. CDR1 and CDR2 (germline): SGHNT, YYREEE (reference sequence). J gave up 3 bases and V 2 bases, and 5 bases lay outside the gene matches. As DNA, the CDR3 is TGTGCCAGCAGCTTCCCGGGACAGTTCTACGAGCAGTACTTC. This encodes CASSFPGQFYEQYF.

The J gene is TRBJ2-7, the V gene TRBV9, with D unclear. Trimming left V 0 bases short and J 3 bases short, with 7 bases between. Germline CDR1 is SGDLS and CDR2 is YYNGEE. This CDR3 comprises 13 residues. The CDR3 nucleotides read TGTGCCAGCAGCGTAGCCCCGGGCTACGAGCAGTACTTC. Protein: CASSVAPGYEQYF.

This chain connects TRBV18 to TRBJ2-3, with 8 bases identical to TRBD2. Unmatched junction bases numbered 10, after V lost 2 bases and J lost 0 bases. Per the germline V gene, CDR1 is KGHSH and CDR2 is LQKENI. This CDR3 has 18 amino acids. DNA for the CDR3: TGTGCCAGCTCACCATTACCCAGCGGGGGCGGTAGCACAGATACGCAGTATTTT. Protein: CASSPLPSGGGSTDTQYF.

The V gene is TRBV29-1, the J gene TRBJ1-2; D may be TRBD1 (5 bases). Trimming pared 6 bases from V and 3 bases from J, leaving 11 bases between. The germline V gene has CDR1 SQVTM and CDR2 ANQGSEA. The CDR3 consists of 12 residues. In DNA form, the CDR3 reads TGCAGCGTGTTGACAGAAGACTATGGCTACACCTTC. Encoded protein: CSVLTEDYGYTF.

This chain joins TRBV2 and TRBJ2-7, with D unclear. Per the germline V gene, CDR1 is SNHLY and CDR2 is FYNNEI. The CDR3 has 12 amino acids. Trimming took 7 bases from V and 4 from J, leaving 11 bases between them. The CDR3 DNA sequence: TGTGCCAGCATTGTCCTCCCTTACGAGCAGTACTTC. It codes for CASIVLPYEQYF. The full variable domain, in which reference TRBV2 and TRBJ2-7 provide the parts outside the CDR3, is EPEVTQTPSHQVTQMGQEVILRCVPISNHLYFYWYRQILGQKVEFLVSFYNNEISEKSEIFDDQFSVERPDGSNFTLKIRSTKLEDSAMYFCASIVLPYEQYFGPGTRLTVT.

The chain is built from TRBV2 and TRBJ2-3; D remains unclear. This CDR3 is built from 13 residues. V lost 4 bases and J 2 bases, leaving 7 bases between the germline ends. Germline-derived CDR1 and CDR2 are SNHLY and FYNNEI. CDR3: CASSARFTDTQYF. The CDR3 nucleotides read TGTGCCAGCAGTGCCCGTTTCACAGATACGCAGTATTTT.

CDR3 DNA sequence: TGTGCCTGGAGTAAGATGGGATTAGGCACAGATACGCAGTATTTT. Translated, it gives CAWSKMGLGTDTQYF. V usage is TRBV30 and J usage is TRBJ2-3; D not resolved. Trimming removed 2 bases from V and 1 base from J, with 13 bases in between. This CDR3 is built from 15 residues. The germline V gene encodes CDR1 GTSNPN and CDR2 SVGIG (reference sequence).

This rearrangement joins TRBV7-2 to TRBJ2-2, with D uncertain. Between the trimmed V and J ends, which lost 0 bases and 5 bases, there was a span of 7 bases. The CDR3 runs 14 residues. The germline gives CDR1 SGHTA, CDR2 FQGNSA. The CDR3 DNA follows: TGTGCCAGCAGCTTAGCGAGGATAACCGGGGAGCTGTTTTTT. It is translated as CASSLARITGELFF.

For the CDR3, the DNA is TGTGCCAGCAGTTATCGAGTGGGGGTCTCTGGAAACACCATATATTTT. Its translation is CASSYRVGVSGNTIYF. The chain has TRBV6-5 and TRBJ1-3; TRBD1 is a possible D gene (5 bases). The CDR3 spans 16 residues. Germline values: CDR1 MNHEY, CDR2 SVGAGI. V lost 3 bases and J lost 0, with 12 bases in between.

Only one count was recorded for this clone. CDR3 nucleotide sequence: TGTGCCAGCAGCCGCAGGGGGCTTCCCTCTGGCTACACCTTC. Amino acid sequence: CASSRRGLPSGYTF. V gene TRBV7-2 combines with J gene TRBJ1-2, with TRBD1 matching 8 bases. The CDR3 covers 14 residues. V lost 5 bases to trimming and J lost 7 bases; unmatched junction nucleotides: 9. Germline V CDR1 and CDR2: SGHTA, FQGNSA.

Of note for this clone: At the DNA level, this CDR3 is encoded by other sequences in the same sample as well. V and J are TRBV12-5 and TRBJ1-1; D not certain. The CDR3 consists of 13 residues. Trimming shortened V by 1 base and J by 5 bases, and 8 bases separated the two germline ends. Germline V lookup: CDR1 LGHNT, CDR2 FRNRAP. CDR3 nucleotides: TGTGCTAGTGGTTTGGACGGGTGGACTGAAGCTTTCTTT. It translates to CASGLDGWTEAFF. Combining the CDR3 with reference TRBV12-5 and TRBJ1-1 gives the whole variable domain DARVTQTPRHKVTEMGQEVTMRCQPILGHNTVFWYRQTMMQGLELLAYFRNRAPLDDSGMPKDRFSAEMPDATLATLKIQPSEPRDSAVYFCASGLDGWTEAFFGQGTRLTVV.